Given below is one TCR beta chain in context. The antigen is unknown. From the 5' RACE reads, TCRdb called clonotypes with MiXCR, one entry per CDR3 protein. The data show 120,000 or so distinct CDR3 sequences, roughly 15% seen once. The CDR3 extends over 13 amino acids. The V and J ends lost 3 bases and 1 base respectively, with 6 bases between them. CDR1 SQVTM and CDR2 ANQGSEA come from the germline V gene. These data are taken from a study of T cells after yellow fever vaccination. Findings and caveats of the study: Boosting was followed by the reappearance of most primary-vaccination clones (around 96% CD4, 85% to 90% CD8).

The material was CD8+ T cells sorted from PBMCs, obtained 5 days after the yellow fever booster vaccination. The genes are TRBV29-1 and TRBJ2-2; D unresolved. The sequence derives from a man younger than 30 who received the YFV17D yellow fever vaccine. The CDR3 spells CSVDAGNTGELFF. For the CDR3, the DNA is TGCAGCGTTGATGCAGGGAACACCGGGGAGCTGTTTTTT.